Sequencing of this T cell receptor (beta chain) was carried out in a study of T cell repertoires and HLA-DP antigens. Study details: Transduced HeLa cells presented HLA-DP to CD4+ T cells. The donors, ranging 18-to-29 to 60-to-69 years, included a couple of males and one female. Study results and limitations: Clones undetected before culture averaged about 40% against one allele and around 53% against the other.

This clone was observed a handful of times. The target antigen is unknown. Germline-derived CDR1 and CDR2 are SGHVS and FNYEAQ. Between the trimmed V and J ends, which lost 1 base and 8 bases, there was a span of 11 bases. This CDR3 is built from 14 residues. For pre-culture CD4+ samples, the target was 200,000 or so T cell genomes. Sequencing used immunoSEQ multiplex PCR; TCRdb keeps in-frame clones, though not all of them. The sample carries some 110,000 clones, 80% to 95% recorded once. This TCR was sampled from a young woman in good health and CMV-seronegative. The sample taken for sequencing was CD4+ T cells from PBMCs. The V gene is TRBV7-6, the J gene TRBJ1-4; D unresolved. The CDR3 is CASSLVGPGEKLFF. The DNA of the CDR3 is TGTGCCAGCAGCTTAGTAGGACCTGGAGAAAAACTGTTTTTT. Using reference TRBV7-6 and TRBJ1-4 for the parts outside the CDR3, the full variable domain is GAGVSQSPRYKVTKRGQDVALRCDPISGHVSLYWYRQALGQGPEFLTYFNYEAQQDKSGLPNDRFSAERPEGSISTLTIQRTEQRDSAMYRCASSLVGPGEKLFFGSGTQLSVL.